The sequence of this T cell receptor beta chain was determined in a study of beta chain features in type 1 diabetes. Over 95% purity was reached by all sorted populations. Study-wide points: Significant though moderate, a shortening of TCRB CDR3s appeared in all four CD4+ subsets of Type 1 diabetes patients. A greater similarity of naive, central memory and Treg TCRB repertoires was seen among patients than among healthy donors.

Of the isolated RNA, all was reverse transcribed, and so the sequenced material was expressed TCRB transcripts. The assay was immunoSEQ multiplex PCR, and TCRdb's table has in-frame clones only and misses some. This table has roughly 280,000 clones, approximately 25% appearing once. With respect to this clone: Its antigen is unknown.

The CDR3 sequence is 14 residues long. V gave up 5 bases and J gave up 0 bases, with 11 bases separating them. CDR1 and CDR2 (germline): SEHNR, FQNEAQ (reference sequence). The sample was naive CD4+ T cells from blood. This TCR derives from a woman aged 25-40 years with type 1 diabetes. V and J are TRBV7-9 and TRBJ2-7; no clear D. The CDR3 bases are TGTGCCAGCAGCCGAGCAGGATCCTCCTACGAGCAGTACTTC. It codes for CASSRAGSSYEQYF.